Below, one TCR beta chain is given with its context. These data belong to a study of CD8 T cells in ankylosing spondylitis. V gave up 3 bases and J gave up 2 bases; unmatched junction bases: 5. CDR3 length: 15 residues. TCRdb independently ran MiXCR on the 5' RACE reads; one entry per CDR3 protein. The sample carries under 250,000 distinct CDR3 sequences, about 10% recorded once. The sample was blood, either unsorted or a sorted T cell fraction (not recorded which). The clonotype originates from a male donor with ankylosing spondylitis or in good health (not recorded which). This chain uses TRBV12-3 or TRBV12-4 with TRBJ2-5, with TRBD2 identical over 8 bases. CDR3 sequence: CASSLRGTSQETQYF. CDR3 sequence (DNA): TGTGCCAGCAGTTTGAGGGGGACTAGTCAAGAGACCCAGTACTTC.